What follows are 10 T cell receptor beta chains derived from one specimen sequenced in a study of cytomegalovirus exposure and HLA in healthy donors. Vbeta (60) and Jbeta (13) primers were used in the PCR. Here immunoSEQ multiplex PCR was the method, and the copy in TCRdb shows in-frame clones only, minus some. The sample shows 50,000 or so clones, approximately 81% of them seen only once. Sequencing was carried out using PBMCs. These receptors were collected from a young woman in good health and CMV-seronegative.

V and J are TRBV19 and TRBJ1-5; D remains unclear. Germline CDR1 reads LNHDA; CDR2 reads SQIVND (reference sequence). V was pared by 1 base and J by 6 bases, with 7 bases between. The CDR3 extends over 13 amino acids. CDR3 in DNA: TGTGCCAGTAGTATAGTGGCGGGTCAGCCCCAGCATTTT. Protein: CASSIVAGQPQHF.

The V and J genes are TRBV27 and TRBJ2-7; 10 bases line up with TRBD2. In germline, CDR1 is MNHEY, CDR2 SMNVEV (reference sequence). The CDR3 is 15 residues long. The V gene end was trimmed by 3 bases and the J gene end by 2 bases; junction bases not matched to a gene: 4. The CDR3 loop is CASSFRGLAAYEQYF. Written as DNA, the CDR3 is TGTGCCAGCAGTTTTAGAGGACTAGCGGCCTACGAGCAGTACTTC.

CDR3 sequence reads: CASSHADRRNYGYTF. CDR3 coding DNA: TGTGCCAGCAGTCACGCGGACAGGAGGAACTATGGCTACACCTTC. The rearrangement uses TRBV7-2 and TRBJ1-2, with 7 bases matching TRBD1. Germline CDR1 is SGHTA and CDR2 is FQGNSA. The CDR3 extends over 15 amino acids. V was pared by 6 bases and J by 2 bases, with 9 bases of the junction left unmatched.

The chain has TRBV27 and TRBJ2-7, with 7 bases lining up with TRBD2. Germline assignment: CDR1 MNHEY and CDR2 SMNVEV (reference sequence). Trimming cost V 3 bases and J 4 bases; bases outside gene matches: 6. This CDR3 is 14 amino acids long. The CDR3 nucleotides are TGTGCCAGCAGTTTGGGGGGGGTACGGTACGAGCAGTACTTC. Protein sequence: CASSLGGVRYEQYF.

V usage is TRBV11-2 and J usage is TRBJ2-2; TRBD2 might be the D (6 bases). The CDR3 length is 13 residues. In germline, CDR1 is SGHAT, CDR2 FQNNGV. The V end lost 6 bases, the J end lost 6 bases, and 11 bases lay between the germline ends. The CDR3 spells CASRPPGAGELFF. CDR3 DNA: TGTGCCAGCAGACCCCCGGGAGCCGGGGAGCTGTTTTTT.

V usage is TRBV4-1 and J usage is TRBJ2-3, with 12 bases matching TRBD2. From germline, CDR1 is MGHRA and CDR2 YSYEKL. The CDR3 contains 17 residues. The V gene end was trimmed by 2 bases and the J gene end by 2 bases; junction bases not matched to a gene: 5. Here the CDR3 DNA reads TGCGCCAGCAGCCAATCGCGACTAGCGGGAGTCACAGATACGCAGTATTTT. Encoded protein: CASSQSRLAGVTDTQYF.

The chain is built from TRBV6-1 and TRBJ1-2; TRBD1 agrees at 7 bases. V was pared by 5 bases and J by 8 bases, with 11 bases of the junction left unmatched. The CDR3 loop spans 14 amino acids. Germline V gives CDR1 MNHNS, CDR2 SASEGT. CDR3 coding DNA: TGTGCCAGCAGTCCCCTCGAACAGGGGCAGGGCTACACCTTC. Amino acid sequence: CASSPLEQGQGYTF.

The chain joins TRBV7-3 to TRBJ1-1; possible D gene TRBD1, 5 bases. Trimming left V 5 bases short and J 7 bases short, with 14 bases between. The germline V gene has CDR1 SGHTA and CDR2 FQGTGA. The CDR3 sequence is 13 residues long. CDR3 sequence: CASSPGGGDEAFF. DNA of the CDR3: TGTGCCAGCAGCCCAGGCGGGGGGGATGAAGCTTTCTTT.

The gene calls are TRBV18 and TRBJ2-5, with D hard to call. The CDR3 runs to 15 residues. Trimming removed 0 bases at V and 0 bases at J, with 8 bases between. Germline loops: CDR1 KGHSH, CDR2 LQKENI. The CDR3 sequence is CASSPPAQDQETQYF. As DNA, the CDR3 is TGTGCCAGCTCACCACCAGCCCAGGACCAAGAGACCCAGTACTTC.

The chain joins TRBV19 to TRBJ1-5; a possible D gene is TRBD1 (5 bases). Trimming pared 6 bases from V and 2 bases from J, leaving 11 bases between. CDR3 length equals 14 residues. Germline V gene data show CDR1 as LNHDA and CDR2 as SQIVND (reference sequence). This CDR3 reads CASRGGLRNQPQHF. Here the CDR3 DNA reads TGTGCCAGTAGGGGGGGGTTGCGCAATCAGCCCCAGCATTTT.